What follows are 11 T cell receptor delta chains derived from one specimen sequenced in a study of fetal and pediatric gammadelta thymocytes. TCRdb re-processed the reads using CATT. Here the sample spans fewer than 300 delta-chain clones, 4% to 5.5% being singletons. Sequences were obtained from non-Vgamma9Vdelta2 gamma-delta T cells from the thymus. The subset here: CD3+gammadeltaTCR+ thymocytes not co-expressing Vgamma9 and Vdelta2. The receptors here all came from a child who underwent cardiac surgery and was recorded as healthy.

Of note for this clone: The TCRdb record carries a much larger clone's protein, which differs from this DNA's translation at residue 14; a read error is the likely cause, and the protein listed here is the DNA translation. The chain uses TRDV3 and TRDJ1; D unresolved. Per germline, CDR1 TVYSNPD and CDR2 GDNSRS (reference sequence). The CDR3 extends over 16 amino acids. For the CDR3, the DNA is TGTGCCTTTAACCCGGTGCTAAAGGTGTACACCGATAAATTCATCTTT. Protein product: CAFNPVLKVYTDKFIF.

Turning to this clone: TCRdb's protein, taken from a much larger clone, differs from this DNA's translation at residue 5, likely owing to a read error; the protein displayed comes from the DNA. This chain links TRDV1 with TRDJ1; maybe TRDD3 (6 bases). V lost 4 bases to trimming and J lost 0 bases, with 15 bases between them. This CDR3 comprises 16 residues. CDR1 is TSWWSYY, CDR2 QGS, per germline. CDR3: CALGGVGIPYTDKLIF. The CDR3 region has the DNA TGTGCTCTTGGGGGAGTGGGGATCCCGTACACCGATAAACTCATCTTT.

As concerns this clone: A read error likely explains this, since a far larger clone differs by one base. This sequence joins TRDV1 and TRDJ1; 8 nucleotides agree with TRDD3. Germline V gene sequence: CDR1 TSWWSYY, CDR2 QGS. J was trimmed by 2 bases and V by 5 bases; bases with no gene match: 28. The CDR3 runs to 22 residues. The DNA for the CDR3 is TGTGCTCTTGGGACCTACGAGCACCCCCATACAGTGGGGGATTGGTGGACCGATAAACTCATCTTT. It translates to CALGTYEHPHTVGDWWTDKLIF.

In regard to this clone: The germline gene is not matched at one end of the junction; a read error may be the cause. V gene TRAV23/DV6 combines with J gene TRDJ1; weak D call: TRDD1 (5 bases). In germline, CDR1 is NTAFDY, CDR2 IRPDVSE (reference sequence). The CDR3 is made up of 13 amino acids. The CDR3 DNA sequence: TGTGCCCATAGTGGAGGTAGCAACTATAAACTGACATTT. Translating it yields CAHSGGSNYKLTF.

This clone is labeled as hyperexpanded. This sample also contains other DNA sequences that code for the same CDR3. J is TRDJ1 and V is TRAV38-2/DV8; no clear D gene. V was cut by 0 bases and J by 0 bases, with 9 bases left in between. The germline gives CDR1 TSESDYY, CDR2 QEAYKQQN. This CDR3 is 15 amino acids long. The CDR3 DNA reads TGTGCTTATAGGAGCGCATACTCGTACACCGATAAACTCATCTTT. Residues: CAYRSAYSYTDKLIF.

Of note for this clone: This DNA's translation differs at residue 9 from TCRdb's protein, which comes from a much larger clone; a read error is likely, and the protein shown is translated from the DNA. J is TRDJ1 and V is TRDV1; tentative D call: TRDD2 (7 bases). CDR1 is TSWWSYY and CDR2 is QGS in the germline V gene. Trimming left V 5 bases short and J 0 bases short, with 40 bases between. This CDR3 is 24 amino acids long. The CDR3 DNA reads TGTGCTCTTGGGCGAAAACTTAACATTCCTACGGATCGGTGGGGGTTGCTACACACCGATAAACTCATCTTT. Its protein is CALGRKLNIPTDRWGLLHTDKLIF.

As concerns this clone: TCRdb's listed protein matches a much larger clone and diverges from this DNA's translation at residue 6, likely through a read error; the protein shown comes from the DNA. The chain carries TRAV38-2/DV8 and TRDJ1; no clear D gene. The CDR3 sequence is 15 residues long. V lost 1 base and J 0 bases, leaving 10 bases between the germline ends. Germline V CDR1 and CDR2: TSESDYY, QEAYKQQN. Here the CDR3 DNA reads TGTGCTTATAGGAGCACATACTCGTACACCGATAAACTCATCTTT. This encodes CAYRSTYSYTDKLIF.

This clone turned up a few times. A far larger clone is one nucleotide away, so this likely arose from a read error. This sample includes further DNA sequences coding for the same CDR3. The chain has TRDV1 and TRDJ1, with 9 bases lining up with TRDD2. This CDR3 contains 24 residues. Germline lookup yields CDR1 TSWWSYY and CDR2 QGS. Trimming at V came to 5 bases and at J to 0 bases, leaving 31 bases not matched to a gene. CDR3 sequence reads: CALGRKLNLPTDRWGLLHTDKLIF. The CDR3 coding sequence is TGTGCTCTTGGGCGAAAACTTAACCTTCCTACGGATCGGTGGGGTTTGCTACACACCGATAAACTCATCTTT.

As to this clone: TCRdb pairs this DNA with a much larger clone's protein that differs at residue 3, likely a read error; the protein shown was translated from the DNA. V and J are TRDV1 and TRDJ1; D may match TRDD2 or TRDD3 (7 bases each). Germline V CDR1 and CDR2: TSWWSYY, QGS. The CDR3 sequence is 19 residues long. The CDR3: CAFGESFPTKGDGVDKLIF. The CDR3 DNA reads TGTGCTTTTGGGGAGAGCTTTCCTACCAAGGGGGATGGGGTGGATAAACTCATCTTT.

Judged by abundance, this clone is hyperexpanded. J is TRDJ1 and V is TRDV3, with 9 nucleotides matching TRDD3. The CDR3 runs to 24 residues. Germline V CDR1 and CDR2: TVYSNPD, GDNSRS (reference sequence). CDR3 sequence: CALKAFPSRVNVLGDRTHTDKLIF. CDR3 coding DNA: TGTGCTTTAAAGGCCTTCCCATCTAGGGTGAATGTACTGGGGGACCGAACCCACACCGATAAACTCATCTTT.

On this clone: A single base is all that separates this from a far larger clone, so a read error is likely. Other DNA sequences of this sample code for an identical CDR3. The chain employs TRAV36/DV7 and TRDJ4, with TRDD3 identical over 10 bases. With V trimmed by 2 bases and J by 2 bases, 21 bases remained unmatched. The CDR3 length is 19 residues. Germline V gene data show CDR1 as VTNFRS and CDR2 as LTSSGIE (reference sequence). CDR3 region: CAVEGWVRQAVLGDRPLIF. The CDR3 nucleotides are TGTGCTGTGGAAGGGTGGGTTCGACAAGCGGTACTGGGGGATAGACCCCTGATCTTT.